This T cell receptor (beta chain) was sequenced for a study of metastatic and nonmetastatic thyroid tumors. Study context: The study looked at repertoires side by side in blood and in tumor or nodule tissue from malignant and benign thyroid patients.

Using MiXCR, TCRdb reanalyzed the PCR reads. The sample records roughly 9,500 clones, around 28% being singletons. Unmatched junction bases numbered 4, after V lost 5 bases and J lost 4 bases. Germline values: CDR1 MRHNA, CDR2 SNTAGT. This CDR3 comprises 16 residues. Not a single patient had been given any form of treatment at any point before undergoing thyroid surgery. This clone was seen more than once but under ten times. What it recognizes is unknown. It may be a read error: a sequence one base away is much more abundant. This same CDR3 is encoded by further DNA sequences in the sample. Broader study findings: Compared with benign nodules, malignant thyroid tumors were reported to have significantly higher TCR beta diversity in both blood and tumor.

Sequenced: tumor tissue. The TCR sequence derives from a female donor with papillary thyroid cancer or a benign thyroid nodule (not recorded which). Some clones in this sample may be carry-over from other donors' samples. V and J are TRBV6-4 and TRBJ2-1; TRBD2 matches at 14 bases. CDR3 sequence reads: CASSRTSGRTYNEQFF. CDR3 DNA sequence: TGTGCCAGCAGTAGGACTAGCGGGAGGACTTACAATGAGCAGTTCTTC.